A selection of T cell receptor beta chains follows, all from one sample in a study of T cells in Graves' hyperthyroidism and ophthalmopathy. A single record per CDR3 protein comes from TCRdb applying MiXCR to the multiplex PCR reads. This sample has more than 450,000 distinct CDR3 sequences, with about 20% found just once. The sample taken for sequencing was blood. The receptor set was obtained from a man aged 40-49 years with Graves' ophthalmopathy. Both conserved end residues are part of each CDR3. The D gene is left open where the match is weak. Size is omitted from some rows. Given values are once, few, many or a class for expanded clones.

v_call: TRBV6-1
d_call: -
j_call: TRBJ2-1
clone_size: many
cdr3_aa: CASMNREDNNEQFF
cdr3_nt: TGTGCCAGCATGAACAGGGAAGATAACAATGAGCAGTTCTTC

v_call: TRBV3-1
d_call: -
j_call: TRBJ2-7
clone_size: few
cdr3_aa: CASSRGTNSYEQYF
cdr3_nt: TGTGCCAGCAGCAGGGGGACTAACTCCTACGAGCAGTACTTC

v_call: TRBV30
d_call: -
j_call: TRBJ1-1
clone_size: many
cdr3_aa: CAWRLNTEAFF
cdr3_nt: TGTGCCTGGAGACTGAACACTGAAGCTTTCTTT

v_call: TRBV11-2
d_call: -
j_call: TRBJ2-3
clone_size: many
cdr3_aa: CASSLAPATDTQYF
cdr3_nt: TGTGCCAGCAGCTTAGCCCCTGCCACAGATACGCAGTATTTT

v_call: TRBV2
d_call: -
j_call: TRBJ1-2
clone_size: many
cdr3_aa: CASSPGASGYTF
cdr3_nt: TGTGCCAGCAGTCCGGGAGCCAGTGGCTACACCTTC

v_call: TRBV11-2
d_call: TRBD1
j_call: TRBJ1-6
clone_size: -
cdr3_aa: CASSPRQGASPLHF
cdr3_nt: TGTGCCAGCAGCCCCCGACAGGGAGCATCACCCCTCCACTTT

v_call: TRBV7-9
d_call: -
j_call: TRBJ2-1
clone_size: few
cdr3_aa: CASLEAPGGTANEQFF
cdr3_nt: TGTGCCAGCCTGGAAGCTCCCGGGGGAACTGCCAATGAGCAGTTCTTC

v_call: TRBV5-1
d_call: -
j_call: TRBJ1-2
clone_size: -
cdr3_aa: CASSLGFQGSNYGYTF
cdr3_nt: TGCGCCAGCAGCTTGGGATTTCAGGGAAGTAACTATGGCTACACCTTC

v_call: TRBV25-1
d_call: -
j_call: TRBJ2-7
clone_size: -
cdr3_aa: CASSESHRDTYSYEQYF
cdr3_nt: TGTGCCAGCAGTGAATCACACCGGGACACCTACTCCTACGAGCAGTACTTC

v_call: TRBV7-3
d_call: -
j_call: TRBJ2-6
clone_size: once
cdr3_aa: CASSLGLDSGANVLTF
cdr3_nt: TGTGCCAGCAGCTTAGGACTGGACTCTGGGGCCAACGTCCTGACTTTC

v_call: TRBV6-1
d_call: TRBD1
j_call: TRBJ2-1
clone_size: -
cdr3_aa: CASQGDKGVMAYNEQFF
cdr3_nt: TGTGCCAGTCAGGGGGATAAGGGAGTAATGGCCTACAATGAGCAGTTCTTC

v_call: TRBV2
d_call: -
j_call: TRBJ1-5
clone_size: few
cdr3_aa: CASSESWGRNQPQHF
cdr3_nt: TGTGCCAGCAGTGAATCTTGGGGCCGGAATCAGCCCCAGCATTTT

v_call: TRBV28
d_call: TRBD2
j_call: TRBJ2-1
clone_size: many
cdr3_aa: CASSLLAGGTKGAEQFF
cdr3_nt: TGTGCCAGCAGTCTTCTAGCGGGAGGAACCAAGGGCGCTGAGCAGTTCTTC

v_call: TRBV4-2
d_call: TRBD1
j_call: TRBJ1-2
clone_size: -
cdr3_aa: CASSQEQGSGYTF
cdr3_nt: TGTGCCAGCAGCCAAGAACAGGGGTCTGGCTACACCTTC

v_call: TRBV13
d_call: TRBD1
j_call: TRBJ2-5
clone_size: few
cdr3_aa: CASSQRTGSLTQYF
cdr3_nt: TGTGCCAGCAGCCAGAGGACAGGAAGTTTGACCCAGTACTTC

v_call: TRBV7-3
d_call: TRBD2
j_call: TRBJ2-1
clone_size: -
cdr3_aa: CASSLSPPLAGGNNEQFF
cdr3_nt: TGTGCCAGCAGCTTAAGCCCGCCCCTAGCGGGGGGTAACAATGAGCAGTTCTTC

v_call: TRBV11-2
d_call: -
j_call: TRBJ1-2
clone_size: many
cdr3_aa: CASSPDSPGYTF
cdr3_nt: TGTGCCAGCAGCCCCGACAGTCCCGGCTACACCTTC

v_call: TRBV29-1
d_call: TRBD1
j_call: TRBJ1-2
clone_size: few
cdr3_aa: CSWGQGANGYTF
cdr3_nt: TGCAGCTGGGGACAGGGGGCGAATGGCTACACCTTC

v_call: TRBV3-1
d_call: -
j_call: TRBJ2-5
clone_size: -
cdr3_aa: CASSQGGRKYF
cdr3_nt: TGTGCCAGCAGCCAAGGGGGGAGGAAGTACTTC

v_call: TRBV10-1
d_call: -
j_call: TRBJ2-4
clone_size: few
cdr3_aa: CASSEGAGKNIQYF
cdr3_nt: TGCGCCAGCAGTGAAGGGGCAGGGAAAAACATTCAGTACTTC

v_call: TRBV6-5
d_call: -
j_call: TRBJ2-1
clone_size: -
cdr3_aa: CASSSPPLDEQFF
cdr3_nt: TGTGCCAGCAGTTCCCCGCCCCTGGATGAGCAGTTCTTC

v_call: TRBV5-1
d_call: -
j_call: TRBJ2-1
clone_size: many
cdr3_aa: CASSFRLAPYNEQFF
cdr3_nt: TGCGCCAGCAGCTTCAGGCTAGCCCCATACAATGAGCAGTTCTTC

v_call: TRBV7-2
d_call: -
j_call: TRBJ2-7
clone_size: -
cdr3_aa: CASSQQGIEQYF
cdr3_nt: TGTGCCAGCAGCCAACAGGGAATCGAGCAGTACTTC

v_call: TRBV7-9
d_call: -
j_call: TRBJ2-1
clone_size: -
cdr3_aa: CASSSHWRDGNNEQFF
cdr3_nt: TGTGCCAGCAGCTCCCATTGGAGGGACGGCAACAATGAGCAGTTCTTC

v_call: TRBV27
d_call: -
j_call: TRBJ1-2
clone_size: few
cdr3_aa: CASSFGAGSNYGYTF
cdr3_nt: TGTGCCAGCAGTTTTGGGGCAGGGTCTAACTATGGCTACACCTTC

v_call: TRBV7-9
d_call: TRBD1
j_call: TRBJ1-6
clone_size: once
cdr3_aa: CASSFTGGSSSLHF
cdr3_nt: TGTGCCAGCAGCTTTACAGGGGGCAGTTCGTCCCTCCACTTT

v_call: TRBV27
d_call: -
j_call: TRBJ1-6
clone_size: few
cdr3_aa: CASSPKTLVQQNSPLHF
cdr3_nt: TGTGCCAGCAGTCCTAAGACCTTAGTACAACAAAATTCACCCCTCCACTTT

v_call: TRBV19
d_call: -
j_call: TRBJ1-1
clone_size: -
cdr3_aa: CASSPDRYTEAFF
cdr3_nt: TGTGCCAGTAGCCCAGACCGATACACTGAAGCTTTCTTT

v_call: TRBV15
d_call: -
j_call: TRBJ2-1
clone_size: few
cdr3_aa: CATSRGRSNEQFF
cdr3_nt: TGTGCCACCAGCAGAGGGCGGTCTAATGAGCAGTTCTTC

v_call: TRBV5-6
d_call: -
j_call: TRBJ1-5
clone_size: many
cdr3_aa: CASSLDSSNQPQHF
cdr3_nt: TGTGCCAGCAGCTTGGACAGTAGCAATCAGCCCCAGCATTTT

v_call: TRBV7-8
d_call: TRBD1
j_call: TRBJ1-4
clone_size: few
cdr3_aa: CASSTDRGHEKLFF
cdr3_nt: TGTGCCAGCAGCACAGACAGGGGGCATGAAAAACTGTTTTTT

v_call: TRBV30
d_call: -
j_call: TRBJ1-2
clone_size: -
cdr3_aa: CAWSGEGNYGYTF
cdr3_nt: TGTGCCTGGAGTGGGGAGGGAAACTATGGCTACACCTTC

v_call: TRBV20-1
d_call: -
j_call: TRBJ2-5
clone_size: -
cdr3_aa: CSARGILAFGETQYF
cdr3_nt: TGCAGTGCTAGAGGAATACTAGCTTTCGGTGAGACCCAGTACTTC

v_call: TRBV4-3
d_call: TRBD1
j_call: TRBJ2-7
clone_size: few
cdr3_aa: CASSPGGVDRGHEQYF
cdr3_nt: TGCGCCAGCAGCCCCGGGGGTGTAGACAGGGGACACGAGCAGTACTTC

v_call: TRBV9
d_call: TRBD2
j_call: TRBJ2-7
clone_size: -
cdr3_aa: CASNERGLGYEQYF
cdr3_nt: TGTGCCAGCAACGAGCGGGGACTAGGGTACGAGCAGTACTTC

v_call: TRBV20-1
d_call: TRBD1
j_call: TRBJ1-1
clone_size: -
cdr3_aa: CSARQGQGNTEAFF
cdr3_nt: TGCAGTGCTAGACAAGGACAGGGGAACACTGAAGCTTTCTTT

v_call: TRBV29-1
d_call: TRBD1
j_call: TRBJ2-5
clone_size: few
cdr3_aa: CSVNPGTGGLRETQYF
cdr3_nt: TGCAGCGTTAACCCCGGGACAGGGGGCTTAAGGGAGACCCAGTACTTC

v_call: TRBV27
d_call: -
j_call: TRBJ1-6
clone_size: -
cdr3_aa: CASSVGNSPLHF
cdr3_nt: TGTGCCAGCAGCGTGGGTAATTCACCCCTCCACTTT

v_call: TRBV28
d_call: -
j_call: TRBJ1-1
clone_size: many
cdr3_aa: CASSWPLGGGTEAFF
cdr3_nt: TGTGCCAGCAGTTGGCCCCTGGGAGGTGGCACTGAAGCTTTCTTT

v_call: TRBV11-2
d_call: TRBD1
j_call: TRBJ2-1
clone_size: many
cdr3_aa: CASTRGGQYNEQFF
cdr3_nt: TGTGCCAGCACCCGAGGGGGCCAATACAATGAGCAGTTCTTC

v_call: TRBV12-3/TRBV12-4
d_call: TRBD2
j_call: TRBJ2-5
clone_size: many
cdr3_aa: CASSFGSGGLASAETQYF
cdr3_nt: TGTGCCAGCAGTTTCGGGTCGGGGGGACTAGCTTCCGCGGAGACCCAGTACTTC

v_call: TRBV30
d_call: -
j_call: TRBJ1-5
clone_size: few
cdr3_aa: CAWSVSVYNQPQHF
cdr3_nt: TGTGCCTGGAGTGTCTCGGTTTATAATCAGCCCCAGCATTTT

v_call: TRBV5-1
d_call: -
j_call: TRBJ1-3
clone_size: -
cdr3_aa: CASSLAGGQGGTGNTIYF
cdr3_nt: TGCGCCAGCAGCTTGGCCGGAGGGCAGGGCGGTACTGGAAACACCATATATTTT

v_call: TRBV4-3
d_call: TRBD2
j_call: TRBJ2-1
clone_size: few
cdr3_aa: CASSASSGRAKNEQFF
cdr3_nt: TGCGCCAGCAGCGCATCGAGCGGGAGGGCCAAGAATGAGCAGTTCTTC

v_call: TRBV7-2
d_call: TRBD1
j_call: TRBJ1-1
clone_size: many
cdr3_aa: CASSLWGQGVVTEAFF
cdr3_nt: TGTGCCAGCAGCTTATGGGGACAGGGGGTTGTAACTGAAGCTTTCTTT

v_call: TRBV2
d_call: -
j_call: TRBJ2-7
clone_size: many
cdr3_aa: CASSVGSEQYF
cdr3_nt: TGTGCCAGCAGTGTCGGGAGTGAGCAGTACTTC

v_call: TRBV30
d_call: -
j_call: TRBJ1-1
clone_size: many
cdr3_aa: CAWSEGVNTEAFF
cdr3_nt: TGTGCCTGGAGTGAGGGGGTGAACACTGAAGCTTTCTTT

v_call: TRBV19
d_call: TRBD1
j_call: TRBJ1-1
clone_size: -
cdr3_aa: CASSIDSPGQGEAFF
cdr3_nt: TGTGCCAGTAGTATAGATTCGCCGGGACAGGGTGAAGCTTTCTTT

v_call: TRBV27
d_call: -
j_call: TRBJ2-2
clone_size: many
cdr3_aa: CASSLSTQLGELFF
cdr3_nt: TGTGCCAGCAGTTTATCTACCCAGCTCGGGGAGCTGTTTTTT

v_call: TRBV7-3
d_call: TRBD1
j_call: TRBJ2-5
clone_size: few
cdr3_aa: CASRQTGLMDREETQYF
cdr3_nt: TGTGCCAGCAGGCAGACAGGGTTGATGGATAGGGAAGAGACCCAGTACTTC

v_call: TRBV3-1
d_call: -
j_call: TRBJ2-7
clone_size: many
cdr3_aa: CASSPGRGYEQYF
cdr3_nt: TGTGCCAGCAGCCCCGGGAGAGGCTACGAGCAGTACTTC

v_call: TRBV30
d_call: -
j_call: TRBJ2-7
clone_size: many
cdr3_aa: CAWSWDYEQYF
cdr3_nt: TGTGCCTGGAGTTGGGATTACGAGCAGTACTTC

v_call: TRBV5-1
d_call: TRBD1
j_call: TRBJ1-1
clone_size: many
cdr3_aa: CASSGDSLNTEAFF
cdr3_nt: TGCGCCAGCAGCGGGGACAGCTTGAACACTGAAGCTTTCTTT

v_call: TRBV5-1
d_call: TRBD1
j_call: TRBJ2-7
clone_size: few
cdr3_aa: CASSQGTGVYEQYF
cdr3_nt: TGCGCCAGCAGCCAGGGGACAGGGGTCTACGAGCAGTACTTC

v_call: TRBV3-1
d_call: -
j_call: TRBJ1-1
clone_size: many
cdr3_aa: CASSPEGTEAFF
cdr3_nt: TGTGCCAGCAGCCCAGAAGGTACTGAAGCTTTCTTT

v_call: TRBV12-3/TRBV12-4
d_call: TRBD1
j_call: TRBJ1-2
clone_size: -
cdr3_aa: CASTPRRGTGGGYTF
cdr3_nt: TGTGCCAGCACCCCCCGGAGAGGGACAGGGGGCGGCTACACCTTC

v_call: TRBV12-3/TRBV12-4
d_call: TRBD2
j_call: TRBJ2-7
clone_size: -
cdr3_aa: CASSFGAGVADEQYF
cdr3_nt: TGTGCCAGCAGTTTTGGAGCGGGGGTCGCCGACGAGCAGTACTTC

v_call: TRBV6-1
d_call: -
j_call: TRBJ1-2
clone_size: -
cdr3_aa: CASSRGAEANYGYTF
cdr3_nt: TGTGCCAGCAGTAGAGGGGCCGAAGCTAACTATGGCTACACCTTC

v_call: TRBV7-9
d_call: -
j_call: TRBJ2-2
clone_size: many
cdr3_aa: CASSSRVFVTGELFF
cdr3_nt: TGTGCCAGCAGCTCTAGGGTATTCGTAACCGGGGAGCTGTTTTTT

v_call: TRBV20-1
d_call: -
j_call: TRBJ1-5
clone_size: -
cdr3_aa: CSATGGNQPQHF
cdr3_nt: TGCAGTGCTACCGGGGGAAATCAGCCCCAGCATTTT